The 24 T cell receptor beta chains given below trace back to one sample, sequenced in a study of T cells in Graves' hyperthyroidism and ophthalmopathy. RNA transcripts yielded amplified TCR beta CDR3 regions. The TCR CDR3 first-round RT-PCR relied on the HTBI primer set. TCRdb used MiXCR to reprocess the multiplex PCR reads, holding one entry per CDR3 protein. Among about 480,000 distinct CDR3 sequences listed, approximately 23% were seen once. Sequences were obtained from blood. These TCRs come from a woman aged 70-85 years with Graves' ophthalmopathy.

CDR3 nucleotides: TGTGCCAGCAGCAACAGCTATGGCTACACCTTC. Protein: CASSNSYGYTF. The chain is built from TRBV2 and TRBJ1-2, with D uncertain. Germline V gene lookup returns CDR1 SNHLY and CDR2 FYNNEI. Trimming removed 6 bases from V and 4 bases from J, with 6 bases in between. The CDR3 has 11 amino acids.

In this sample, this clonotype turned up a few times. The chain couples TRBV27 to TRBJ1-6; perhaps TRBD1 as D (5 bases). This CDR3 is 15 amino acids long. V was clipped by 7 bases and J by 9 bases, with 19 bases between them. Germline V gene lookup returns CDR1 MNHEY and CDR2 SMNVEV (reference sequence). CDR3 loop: CASTQRQGSGSPLHF. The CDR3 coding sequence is TGTGCCAGCACCCAGAGGCAGGGCAGTGGTTCACCCCTCCACTTT.

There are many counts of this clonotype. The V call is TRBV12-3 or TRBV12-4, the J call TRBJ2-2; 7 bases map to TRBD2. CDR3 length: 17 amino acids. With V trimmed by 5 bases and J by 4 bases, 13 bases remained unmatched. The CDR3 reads CASSRAGRGRGTGELFF. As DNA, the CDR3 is TGTGCCAGCAGTCGCGCGGGGAGGGGAAGGGGCACCGGGGAGCTGTTTTTT.

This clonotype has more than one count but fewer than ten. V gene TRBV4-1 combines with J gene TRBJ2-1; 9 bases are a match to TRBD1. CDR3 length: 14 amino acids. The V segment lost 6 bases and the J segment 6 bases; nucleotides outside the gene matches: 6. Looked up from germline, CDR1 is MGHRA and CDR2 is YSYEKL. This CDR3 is CASRHAGQGNEQFF. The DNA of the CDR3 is TGCGCCAGCAGGCACGCGGGACAGGGCAATGAGCAGTTCTTC.

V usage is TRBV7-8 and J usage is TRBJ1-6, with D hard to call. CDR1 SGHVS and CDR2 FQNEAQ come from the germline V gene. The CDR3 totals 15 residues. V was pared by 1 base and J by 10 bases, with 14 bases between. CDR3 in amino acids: CASSLEVPFQSPLHF. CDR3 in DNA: TGTGCCAGCAGCTTAGAAGTCCCATTTCAATCACCCCTCCACTTT.

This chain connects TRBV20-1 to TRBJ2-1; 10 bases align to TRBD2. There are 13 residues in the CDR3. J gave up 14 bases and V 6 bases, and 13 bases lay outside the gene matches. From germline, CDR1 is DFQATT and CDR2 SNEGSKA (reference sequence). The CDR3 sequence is CSARTSGPSAEFF. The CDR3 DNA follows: TGCAGTGCCCGGACTAGCGGACCGTCGGCGGAGTTCTTC.

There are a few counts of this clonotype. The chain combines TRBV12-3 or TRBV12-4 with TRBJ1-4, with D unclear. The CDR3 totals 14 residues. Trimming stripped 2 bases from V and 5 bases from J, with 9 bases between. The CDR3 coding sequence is TGTGCCAGCAGTTTAAGGCCGCTAAATGAAAAACTGTTTTTT. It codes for CASSLRPLNEKLFF.

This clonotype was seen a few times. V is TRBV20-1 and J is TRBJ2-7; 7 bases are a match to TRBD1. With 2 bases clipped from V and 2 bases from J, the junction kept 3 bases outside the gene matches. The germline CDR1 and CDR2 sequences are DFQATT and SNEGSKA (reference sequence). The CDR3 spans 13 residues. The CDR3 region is CSARTGATYEQYF. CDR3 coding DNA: TGCAGTGCTAGAACAGGGGCGACCTACGAGCAGTACTTC.

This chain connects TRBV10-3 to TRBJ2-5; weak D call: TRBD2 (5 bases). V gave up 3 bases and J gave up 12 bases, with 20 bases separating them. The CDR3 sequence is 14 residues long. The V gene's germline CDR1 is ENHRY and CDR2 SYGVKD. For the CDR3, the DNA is TGTGCCATCAGTGACCCCGTGTTAAGAGGGCGGGAGTACTTC. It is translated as CAISDPVLRGREYF.

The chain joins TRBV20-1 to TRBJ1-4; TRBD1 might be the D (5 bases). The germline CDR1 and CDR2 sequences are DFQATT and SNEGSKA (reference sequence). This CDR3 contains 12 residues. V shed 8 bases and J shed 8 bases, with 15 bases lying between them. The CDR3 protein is CSIWGEGEKLFF. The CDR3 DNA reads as TGCAGTATCTGGGGGGAAGGAGAAAAACTGTTTTTT.

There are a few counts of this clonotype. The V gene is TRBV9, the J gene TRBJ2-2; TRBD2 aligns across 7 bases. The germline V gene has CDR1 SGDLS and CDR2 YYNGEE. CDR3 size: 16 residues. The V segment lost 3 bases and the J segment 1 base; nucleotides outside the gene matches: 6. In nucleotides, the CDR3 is TGTGCCAGCAGCGCCCTAGGCGGGGGGAACACCGGGGAGCTGTTTTTT. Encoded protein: CASSALGGGNTGELFF.

CDR3 sequence (DNA): TGCAGCGTTTGTACAGGGGGCCGAGAAAACATTCAGTACTTC. Translation: CSVCTGGRENIQYF. The V gene is TRBV29-1, the J gene TRBJ2-4, with 9 bases lining up with TRBD1. The length of the CDR3 is 14 residues. The J segment lost 5 bases and the V segment lost 5 bases, leaving 7 bases of the junction unmatched. The germline gives CDR1 SQVTM, CDR2 ANQGSEA.

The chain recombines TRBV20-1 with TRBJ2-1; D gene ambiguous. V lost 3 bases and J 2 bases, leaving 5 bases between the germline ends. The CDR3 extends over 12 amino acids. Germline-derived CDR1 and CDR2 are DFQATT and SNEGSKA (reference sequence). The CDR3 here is CSARIPYNEQFF. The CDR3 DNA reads TGCAGTGCTAGGATCCCCTACAATGAGCAGTTCTTC.

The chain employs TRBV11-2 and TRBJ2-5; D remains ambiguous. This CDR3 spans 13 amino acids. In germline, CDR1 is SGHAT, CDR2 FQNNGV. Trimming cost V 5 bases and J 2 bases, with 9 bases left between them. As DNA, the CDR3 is TGTGCCAGCAGCCTCGAGGTTCAAGAGACCCAGTACTTC. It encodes CASSLEVQETQYF.

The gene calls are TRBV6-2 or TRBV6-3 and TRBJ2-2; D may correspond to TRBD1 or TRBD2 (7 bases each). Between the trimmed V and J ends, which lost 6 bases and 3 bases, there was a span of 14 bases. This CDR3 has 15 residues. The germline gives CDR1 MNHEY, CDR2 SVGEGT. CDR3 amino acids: CASRAGGVYTGELFF. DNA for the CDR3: TGTGCCAGCAGAGCAGGGGGGGTATACACCGGGGAGCTGTTTTTT.

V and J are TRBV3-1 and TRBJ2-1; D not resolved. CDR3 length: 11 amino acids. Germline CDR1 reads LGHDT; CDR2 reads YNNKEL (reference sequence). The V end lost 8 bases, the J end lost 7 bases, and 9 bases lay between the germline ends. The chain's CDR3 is CASAGVNEQFF. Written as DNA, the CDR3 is TGTGCCAGCGCAGGAGTTAATGAGCAGTTCTTC.

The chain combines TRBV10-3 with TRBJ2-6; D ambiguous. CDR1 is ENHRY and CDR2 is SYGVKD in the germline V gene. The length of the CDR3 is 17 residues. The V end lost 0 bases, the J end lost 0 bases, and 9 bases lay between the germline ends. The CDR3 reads CAISESRRSSGANVLTF. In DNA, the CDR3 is TGTGCCATCAGTGAGTCACGCAGAAGCTCTGGGGCCAACGTCCTGACTTTC.

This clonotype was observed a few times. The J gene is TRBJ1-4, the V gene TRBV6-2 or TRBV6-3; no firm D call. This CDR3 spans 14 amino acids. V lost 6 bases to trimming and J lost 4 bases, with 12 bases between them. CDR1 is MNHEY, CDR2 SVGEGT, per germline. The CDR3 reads CASSRSRYNEKLFF. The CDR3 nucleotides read TGTGCCAGCAGCCGCAGCCGGTATAATGAAAAACTGTTTTTT.

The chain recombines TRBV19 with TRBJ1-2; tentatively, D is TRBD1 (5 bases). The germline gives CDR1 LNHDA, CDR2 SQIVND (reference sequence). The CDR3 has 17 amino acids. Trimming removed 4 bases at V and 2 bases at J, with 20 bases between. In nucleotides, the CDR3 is TGTGCCAGTAGTACCGGGCTCGGGGGATGGGGAAACTATGGCTACACCTTC. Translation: CASSTGLGGWGNYGYTF.

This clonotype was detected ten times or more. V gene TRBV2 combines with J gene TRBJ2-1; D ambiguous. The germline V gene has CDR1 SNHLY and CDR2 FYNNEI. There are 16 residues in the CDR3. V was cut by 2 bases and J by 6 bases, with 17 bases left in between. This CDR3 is CASSEKSLRTSNEQFF. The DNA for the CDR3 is TGTGCCAGCAGTGAAAAGAGCCTCCGGACCTCCAATGAGCAGTTCTTC.

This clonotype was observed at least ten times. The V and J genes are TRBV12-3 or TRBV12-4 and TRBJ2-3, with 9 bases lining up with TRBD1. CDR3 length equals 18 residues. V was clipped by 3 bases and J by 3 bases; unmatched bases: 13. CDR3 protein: CASSLGRIQGAFTDTQYF. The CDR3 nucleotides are TGTGCCAGCAGTTTGGGACGTATACAGGGGGCGTTTACAGATACGCAGTATTTT.

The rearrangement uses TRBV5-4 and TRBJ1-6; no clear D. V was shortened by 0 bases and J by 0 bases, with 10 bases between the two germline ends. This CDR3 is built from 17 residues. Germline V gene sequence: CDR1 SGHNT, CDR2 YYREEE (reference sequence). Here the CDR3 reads CASSLEAGSSYNSPLHF. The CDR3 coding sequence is TGTGCCAGCAGCTTGGAGGCAGGCAGCTCCTATAATTCACCCCTCCACTTT.

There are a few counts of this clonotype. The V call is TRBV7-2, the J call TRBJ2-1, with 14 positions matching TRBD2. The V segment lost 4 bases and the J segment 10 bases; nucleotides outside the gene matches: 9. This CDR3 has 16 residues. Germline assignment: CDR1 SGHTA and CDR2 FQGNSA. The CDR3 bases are TGTGCCAGCAGCTCCTGGACTAGCGGGAGGATCTTGGAGCAGTTCTTC. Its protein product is CASSSWTSGRILEQFF. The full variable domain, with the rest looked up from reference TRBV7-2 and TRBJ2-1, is GAGVSQSPSNKVTEKGKDVELRCDPISGHTALYWYRQSLGQGLEFLIYFQGNSAPDKSGLPSDRFSAERTGGSVSTLTIQRTQQEDSAVYLCASSSWTSGRILEQFFGPGTRLTVL.

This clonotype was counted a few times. CDR3 nucleotides: TGTGCCAGCGTGGGGCGATGGGCAGATACGCAGTATTTT. As protein: CASVGRWADTQYF. The chain joins TRBV28 to TRBJ2-3, with D possibly being TRBD1 (5 bases). Trimming left V 8 bases short and J 4 bases short, with 13 bases between. Germline V gene sequence: CDR1 MDHEN, CDR2 SYDVKM. The CDR3 has 13 residues.